This TCR beta chain derives from a study of PD-1 blockade in classical Hodgkin lymphoma. This clone has just one count. Its matching antigen is unknown. Points from the study as a whole: Significantly greater TCR diversity emerged by C4D1 in CD4+ cells but not CD8+ cells. According to reports, newly diagnosed patients had lower baseline TCR diversity than healthy donors, and relapsed/refractory patients had lower baseline TCR diversity still. Exclusion applied to patients who initiated nivolumab less than 1 year following ASCT.

Exposure to brentuximab vedotin varied, and each patient had relapsed following autologous stem cell transplantation. CDR1 and CDR2 from the germline V gene are GTSNPN and SVGIG (reference sequence). V lost 1 base, J lost 4 bases, and 11 bases lay in between. The CDR3 is 14 residues long. Generated by immunoSEQ multiplex PCR, the TCRdb table keeps only in-frame clones and is missing some. Of 35,000 to 55,000 clones in the sample, over 65% are singletons; the top ten hold 2.5% to 3.5%. The sequencing here drew on peripheral blood mononuclear cells (PBMCs), taken before the second cycle of nivolumab. The receptor comes from a human donor with classical Hodgkin lymphoma. J is TRBJ1-5 and V is TRBV30; D ambiguous. Here the CDR3 DNA reads TGTGCCTGGAGTGAAGGGATCGGGAATCAGCCCCAGCATTTT. It translates to CAWSEGIGNQPQHF.